Listed below are T cell receptor beta chains from one sample, sequenced in a study of T cell responses to AZD1222 COVID-19 vaccine. Assay used: immunoSEQ multiplex PCR; TCRdb lists only in-frame clones, some missing. The sample lists 180,000 or so clones, roughly 92% occurring once. The sample in question was peripheral blood, obtained on day 0 of AZD1222 vaccination. These receptors were collected from an adult in good health. CDR3s include the opening cysteine and the closing phenylalanine or tryptophan. D genes are given only for firm matches. For some rows the clone size is stated as once, few or many, or as a class when expanded; others skip it.

>NA|TRBV12-3/TRBV12-4|TRBJ1-1|13|NA
TGTGCCAGCTTAAAACTAGGGAACACTGAAGCTTTCTTT
CASLKLGNTEAFF
>NA|TRBV28|TRBJ1-1|16|NA
TGTGCCAGCAGTCCACAATACGATCGGATGAACACTGAAGCTTTCTTT
CASSPQYDRMNTEAFF
>NA|TRBV27|TRBJ2-7|15|TRBD1
TGTGCCAGCAGTAAATTGCTAGGACAGGGGTTGGAGCAGTACTTC
CASSKLLGQGLEQYF
>NA|TRBV4-1|TRBJ1-2|15|NA
TGCGCCAGCAGCCAAGATCCGGGGTTTGTCTATGGCTACACCTTC
CASSQDPGFVYGYTF
>NA|TRBV6-1|TRBJ2-7|16|NA
TGTGCCAGCAGTGCCACCCCCGACATAGTACTCTACGAGCAGTACTTC
CASSATPDIVLYEQYF
>once|TRBV3-1/TRBV3-2|TRBJ1-2|13|TRBD1
TGTGCCAGCAGCAAGGGACAGATTTATGGCTACACCTTC
CASSKGQIYGYTF
>once|TRBV29-1|TRBJ2-1|15|TRBD2
TGCAGCGTTGAAGATCTAGCGGGAACCTACAATGAGCAGTTCTTC
CSVEDLAGTYNEQFF
>NA|TRBV28|TRBJ1-5|17|TRBD1
TGTGCCAGCAGGCCTCCCGGGACAGGGTTGCTGAATCAGCCCCAGCATTTT
CASRPPGTGLLNQPQHF
>NA|TRBV11-2|TRBJ2-2|16|NA
TGTGCCAGCAGCTCCCGGGGCGGGATACTGACCGGGGAGCTGTTTTTT
CASSSRGGILTGELFF
>NA|TRBV28|TRBJ2-7|16|TRBD2
TGTGCCAGCAGTCCCTTAGCGGGAGGCCGCTCCGGGGAGCAGTACTTC
CASSPLAGGRSGEQYF
>NA|TRBV6-4|TRBJ2-1|16|TRBD2
TGTGCCAGCAGTGTAGGGAGCGGGAGGGCCATCGATGAGCAGTTCTTC
CASSVGSGRAIDEQFF
>NA|TRBV15|TRBJ1-5|12|NA
TGTGCCACCAGCAGAGTTGATAGGCCCCAGCATTTT
CATSRVDRPQHF
>once|TRBV11-1|TRBJ2-2|14|TRBD1
TGTGCCTCCAGCCCAGGGGGAGACACCGGGGAGCTGTTTTTT
CASSPGGDTGELFF
>few|TRBV19|TRBJ1-5|13|NA
TGTGCCAGTAGTATAAGGTGGGATCAGCCCCAGCATTTT
CASSIRWDQPQHF
>NA|TRBV6-5|TRBJ2-7|14|NA
TGTGCCAGTTCCTGGGACGGAAGCTCCTACGAGCAGTACTTC
CASSWDGSSYEQYF
>NA|TRBV3-1/TRBV3-2|TRBJ1-2|14|NA
TGTGCCAGCAGCCAAGCAATCTTGGGGGCAGTCTACACCTTC
CASSQAILGAVYTF
>NA|TRBV11-2|TRBJ1-6|14|NA
TGTGCCAGCAGCTTAGAGGGAAATAATTCACCCCTCCACTTT
CASSLEGNNSPLHF
>NA|TRBV20-1|TRBJ1-2|10|NA
TGCAGTGCTGGAGGAAGAAGCTACACCTTC
CSAGGRSYTF
>NA|TRBV5-1|TRBJ2-2|15|TRBD1
TGCGCCAGCAGCTCGCGGACAGGAGACGCCGGGGAGCTGTTTTTT
CASSSRTGDAGELFF
>NA|TRBV29-1|TRBJ2-1|13|NA
TGCAGCGTTGTACCGACTATATACAATGAGCAGTTCTTC
CSVVPTIYNEQFF
>NA|TRBV7-3|TRBJ1-3|18|TRBD1
TGTGCCAGCAGCCCACAAGGCCCCCAGGACAGGAATGGAAACACCATATATTTT
CASSPQGPQDRNGNTIYF
>NA|TRBV3-1/TRBV3-2|TRBJ2-1|16|NA
TGTGCCAGCAGCCAAGTCAGACTAGGATCCTACAATGAGCAGTTCTTC
CASSQVRLGSYNEQFF
>NA|TRBV3-1/TRBV3-2|TRBJ2-2|15|NA
TGTGCCAGCAGCCAAAAAGGAGGTGGGACCGGGGAGCTGTTTTTT
CASSQKGGGTGELFF
>NA|TRBV20-1|TRBJ1-1|11|NA
TGCAGTGCTGAGGACAGCGATGAAGCTTTCTTT
CSAEDSDEAFF
>NA|TRBV19|TRBJ2-7|13|NA
TGTGCCAGTAGTCCCGGTAGCTCCTACGAGCAGTACTTC
CASSPGSSYEQYF
>NA|TRBV19|TRBJ2-6|16|NA
TGTGCCAGTAGTATTGACCGACTATCTGGGGCCAACGTCCTGACTTTC
CASSIDRLSGANVLTF
>NA|TRBV12-3/TRBV12-4|TRBJ1-2|13|NA
TGTGCCAGCAGTTTAGGGACGAGGGATGGCTACACCTTC
CASSLGTRDGYTF
>NA|TRBV27|TRBJ2-7|14|TRBD1
TGTGCCAGCAGTGTAAAGGGACAGTTCTACGAGCAGTACTTC
CASSVKGQFYEQYF
>NA|TRBV5-1|TRBJ1-4|14|TRBD1
TGCGCCAGCAGCTTCTCGGGACAGGGGGGGAAACTGTTTTTT
CASSFSGQGGKLFF
>once|TRBV11-2|TRBJ2-1|14|NA
TGTGCCAGCAGGGAACAGGGACTCAAAAATGAGCAGTTCTTC
CASREQGLKNEQFF
>NA|TRBV11-2|TRBJ2-5|14|TRBD2
TGTGCCAGCAGCCATCGCGGGGGGATGGAGACCCAGTACTTC
CASSHRGGMETQYF
>NA|TRBV2|TRBJ1-1|14|NA
TGTGCCAGCAGTGAGGGGACCTCATACACTGAAGCTTTCTTT
CASSEGTSYTEAFF
>NA|TRBV7-9|TRBJ2-1|14|TRBD1
TGTGCCAGCAGCTACGGGACAGGGAAAAATGAGCAGTTCTTC
CASSYGTGKNEQFF
>NA|TRBV19|TRBJ1-4|22|TRBD1
TGTGCCAGCTCGACTACCTTCCGTTGGGGGGGGACAGCCGTCTGGCCAAATGAAAAACTGTTTTTT
CASSTTFRWGGTAVWPNEKLFF
>NA|TRBV7-9|TRBJ1-3|14|NA
TGTGCCAGCAGCGGTCGAAACAGCGGAAACACCATATATTTT
CASSGRNSGNTIYF
>NA|TRBV12-5|TRBJ2-1|14|TRBD2
TGTGCTAGTGGCCAGCGGGAGGAGGGGAATGAGCAGTTCTTC
CASGQREEGNEQFF
>NA|TRBV7-6|TRBJ1-1|15|NA
TGTGCCAGCGCAGAGTGGGGCATTATGAACACTGAAGCTTTCTTT
CASAEWGIMNTEAFF
>NA|TRBV5-1|TRBJ2-1|11|NA
TGCGCCAGCAGCTGGCACAATGAGCAGTTCTTC
CASSWHNEQFF
>NA|TRBV11-2|TRBJ1-3|13|NA
TGTGCCAGCAGAAAGCTTTCCGGAAACACCATATATTTT
CASRKLSGNTIYF
>NA|TRBV23-1|TRBJ1-3|15|NA
TGCGCCAGCAGCCAACACAGGGCCCCTGGAAACACCATATATTTT
CASSQHRAPGNTIYF